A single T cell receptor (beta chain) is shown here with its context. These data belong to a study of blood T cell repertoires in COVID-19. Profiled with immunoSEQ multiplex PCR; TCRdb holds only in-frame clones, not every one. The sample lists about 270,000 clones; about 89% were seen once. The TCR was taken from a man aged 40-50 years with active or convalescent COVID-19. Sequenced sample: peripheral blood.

CDR3 residues: CAARRNRESAQFF. The CDR3 nucleotides are TGTGCCGCCCGCCGTAACAGGGAGTCGGCGCAGTTCTTC. V gene TRBV12-3 or TRBV12-4 combines with J gene TRBJ2-1; the D gene is possibly TRBD1 (6 bases). The V end was cut by 11 bases, the J end by 12 bases, with 23 bases between. The CDR3 is 13 amino acids.